These T cell receptor beta chains were read from a single sample in a study of vaccination effects on CD4 cells after COVID-19. Assay: immunoSEQ multiplex PCR; the TCRdb copy retains only in-frame clones and omits some. Counted here are just under 60,000 clones, around four fifths occurring once; the ten biggest clones make up 1.5% to 2.5%. These receptors have no identified antigens. The sample was CD4+ T cells from PBMCs cultured with HCoV-OC43 spike peptides, taken after COVID-19 vaccination. These receptors were taken from a human donor who received a COVID-19 vaccine. CDR3s include the opening cysteine and the closing phenylalanine or tryptophan. Each record gives: V gene, J gene, D gene, clone size, CDR3 protein, CDR3 DNA. The D gene is left open where the match is weak. Clone size is not always given. Where it is, it says once, few, many or a class for expanded clones.

V gene: TRBV19; J gene: TRBJ1-1; D gene: NA; clone size: few; CDR3 protein: CASSIGHYLNTEAFF; CDR3 DNA: TGTGCCAGTAGTATAGGACATTATCTGAACACTGAAGCTTTCTTT
V gene: TRBV9; J gene: TRBJ2-3; D gene: TRBD2; clone size: NA; CDR3 protein: CASSEGLVFGTDTQYF; CDR3 DNA: TGTGCCAGCAGCGAGGGACTAGTTTTCGGCACAGATACGCAGTATTTT
V gene: TRBV6-5; J gene: TRBJ1-2; D gene: TRBD1; clone size: NA; CDR3 protein: CASSFSTGTGAEGYTF; CDR3 DNA: TGTGCCAGCAGTTTCTCCACCGGGACAGGGGCAGAGGGCTACACCTTC
V gene: TRBV3-1/TRBV3-2; J gene: TRBJ1-2; D gene: NA; clone size: NA; CDR3 protein: CASSLGRGSGGYTF; CDR3 DNA: TGTGCCAGCAGCTTAGGAAGGGGGTCAGGGGGCTACACCTTC
V gene: TRBV30; J gene: TRBJ1-4; D gene: NA; clone size: few; CDR3 protein: CASRLNGREKLFF; CDR3 DNA: TGTGCCTCGCGATTAAACGGTCGGGAAAAACTGTTTTTT
V gene: TRBV5-4; J gene: TRBJ2-3; D gene: NA; clone size: NA; CDR3 protein: CASSLDTDTQYF; CDR3 DNA: TGTGCCAGCAGTTTAGATACAGATACGCAGTATTTT
V gene: TRBV5-1; J gene: TRBJ1-1; D gene: NA; clone size: NA; CDR3 protein: CASSLGSQTEAFF; CDR3 DNA: TGCGCCAGCAGCTTGGGATCGCAAACTGAAGCTTTCTTT
V gene: TRBV2; J gene: TRBJ1-6; D gene: TRBD1; clone size: NA; CDR3 protein: CASSEEGQINSPLHF; CDR3 DNA: TGTGCCAGCAGTGAAGAGGGACAGATAAATTCACCCCTCCACTTT
V gene: TRBV9; J gene: TRBJ2-2; D gene: NA; clone size: NA; CDR3 protein: CASSVTLGTGELFF; CDR3 DNA: TGTGCCAGCAGCGTTACTCTAGGGACCGGGGAGCTGTTTTTT
V gene: TRBV5-4; J gene: TRBJ2-4; D gene: TRBD2; clone size: few; CDR3 protein: CASSQGLADLKNIQYF; CDR3 DNA: TGTGCCAGCAGTCAAGGACTAGCAGACCTAAAAAACATTCAGTACTTC
V gene: TRBV29-1; J gene: TRBJ2-3; D gene: TRBD1; clone size: NA; CDR3 protein: CSVATGVGDTQYF; CDR3 DNA: TGCAGCGTAGCGACAGGGGTAGGAGATACGCAGTATTTT
V gene: TRBV6-5; J gene: TRBJ2-3; D gene: TRBD1; clone size: NA; CDR3 protein: CASNHPGQGRNTQYF; CDR3 DNA: TGTGCCAGCAATCACCCGGGACAGGGGAGAAATACGCAGTATTTT
V gene: TRBV10-1; J gene: TRBJ1-5; D gene: TRBD1; clone size: NA; CDR3 protein: CARRDRGFNQPQHF; CDR3 DNA: TGCGCCAGGAGGGACAGGGGGTTCAATCAGCCCCAGCATTTT
V gene: TRBV5-1; J gene: TRBJ2-3; D gene: NA; clone size: NA; CDR3 protein: CASSLAMVGSDTQYF; CDR3 DNA: TGCGCCAGCAGCTTGGCCATGGTGGGGTCCGATACGCAGTATTTT
V gene: TRBV7-2; J gene: TRBJ2-1; D gene: TRBD2; clone size: NA; CDR3 protein: CASSLAPSGGANEQFF; CDR3 DNA: TGTGCCAGCAGCTTAGCACCTAGCGGGGGGGCCAATGAGCAGTTCTTC
V gene: TRBV5-8; J gene: TRBJ1-2; D gene: TRBD1; clone size: NA; CDR3 protein: CASSPRTGGYTF; CDR3 DNA: TGTGCCAGCAGCCCCCGGACAGGAGGCTACACCTTC
V gene: TRBV6-6; J gene: TRBJ1-5; D gene: NA; clone size: few; CDR3 protein: CASSSRQNNQPQHF; CDR3 DNA: TGTGCCAGCAGTTCCCGACAGAACAATCAGCCCCAGCATTTT
V gene: TRBV4-1; J gene: TRBJ1-1; D gene: NA; clone size: NA; CDR3 protein: CASRGQQNTEAFF; CDR3 DNA: TGCGCCAGTCGCGGGCAGCAGAACACTGAAGCTTTCTTT
V gene: TRBV18; J gene: TRBJ1-5; D gene: TRBD1; clone size: NA; CDR3 protein: CASSPQGAGQPQHF; CDR3 DNA: TGTGCCAGCTCACCCCAGGGGGCAGGGCAGCCCCAGCATTTT
V gene: TRBV28; J gene: TRBJ1-4; D gene: TRBD1; clone size: NA; CDR3 protein: CASSYSGTGNEKLFF; CDR3 DNA: TGTGCCAGCAGTTATTCCGGGACAGGGAATGAAAAACTGTTTTTT
V gene: TRBV18; J gene: TRBJ2-5; D gene: NA; clone size: few; CDR3 protein: CASSPTKTGYETQYF; CDR3 DNA: TGTGCCAGCTCACCGACGAAGACAGGCTATGAGACCCAGTACTTC
V gene: TRBV3-1/TRBV3-2; J gene: TRBJ2-3; D gene: NA; clone size: NA; CDR3 protein: CASNLRLQTDAQYF; CDR3 DNA: TGTGCCAGCAACCTAAGATTACAAACAGATGCGCAGTATTTT
V gene: TRBV2; J gene: TRBJ2-5; D gene: NA; clone size: NA; CDR3 protein: CASSGSKVQETQYF; CDR3 DNA: TGTGCCAGCAGTGGTAGTAAGGTCCAAGAGACCCAGTACTTC
V gene: TRBV30; J gene: TRBJ1-6; D gene: NA; clone size: large; CDR3 protein: CACSFSNSPLHF; CDR3 DNA: TGTGCCTGTTCCTTTAGTAATTCACCCCTCCACTTT
V gene: TRBV9; J gene: TRBJ2-3; D gene: TRBD2; clone size: NA; CDR3 protein: CASSVSSSGGGDTQYF; CDR3 DNA: TGTGCCAGCAGCGTATCTTCTAGCGGGGGTGGAGATACGCAGTATTTT
V gene: TRBV5-1; J gene: TRBJ1-2; D gene: TRBD1; clone size: NA; CDR3 protein: CASSSQGANYGYTF; CDR3 DNA: TGCGCCAGCAGCTCCCAGGGGGCTAACTATGGCTACACCTTC
V gene: TRBV6-2/TRBV6-3; J gene: TRBJ1-1; D gene: NA; clone size: NA; CDR3 protein: CASSYSVWGEAFF; CDR3 DNA: TGTGCCAGCAGTTACTCGGTTTGGGGTGAAGCTTTCTTT
V gene: TRBV3-1/TRBV3-2; J gene: TRBJ1-1; D gene: NA; clone size: NA; CDR3 protein: CASSHGVRNTEAFF; CDR3 DNA: TGTGCCAGCAGCCATGGGGTGCGGAACACTGAAGCTTTCTTT
V gene: TRBV7-2; J gene: TRBJ2-3; D gene: TRBD2; clone size: NA; CDR3 protein: CASRQRGESTDTQYF; CDR3 DNA: TGTGCCAGCAGGCAGCGGGGGGAAAGCACAGATACGCAGTATTTT
V gene: TRBV19; J gene: TRBJ1-2; D gene: NA; clone size: NA; CDR3 protein: CASSIGDVMYGYTF; CDR3 DNA: TGTGCCAGTAGTATCGGGGACGTAATGTATGGCTACACCTTC
V gene: TRBV9; J gene: TRBJ2-2; D gene: NA; clone size: NA; CDR3 protein: CASSVGIVGDTGELFF; CDR3 DNA: TGTGCCAGCAGCGTAGGCATCGTGGGGGACACCGGGGAGCTGTTTTTT
V gene: TRBV18; J gene: TRBJ1-3; D gene: NA; clone size: few; CDR3 protein: CASSPTMQETLYF; CDR3 DNA: TGTGCCAGCTCCCCTACCATGCAGGAGACCCTATATTTT
V gene: TRBV6-5; J gene: TRBJ2-5; D gene: NA; clone size: NA; CDR3 protein: CASSRGPRETQYF; CDR3 DNA: TGTGCCAGCAGTCGGGGCCCGAGGGAGACCCAGTACTTC